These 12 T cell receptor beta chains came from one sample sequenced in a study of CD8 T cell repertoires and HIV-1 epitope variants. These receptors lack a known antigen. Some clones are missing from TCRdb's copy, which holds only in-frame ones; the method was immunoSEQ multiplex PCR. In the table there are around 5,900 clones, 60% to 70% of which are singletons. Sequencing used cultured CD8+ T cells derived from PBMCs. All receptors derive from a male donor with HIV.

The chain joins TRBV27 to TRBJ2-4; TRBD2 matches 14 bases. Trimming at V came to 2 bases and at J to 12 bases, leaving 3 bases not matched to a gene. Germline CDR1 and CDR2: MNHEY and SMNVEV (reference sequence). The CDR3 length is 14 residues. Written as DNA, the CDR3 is TGTGCCAGCAGTTTAGGGACTAGCGGGAGTAATCAGTACTTC. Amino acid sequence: CASSLGTSGSNQYF.

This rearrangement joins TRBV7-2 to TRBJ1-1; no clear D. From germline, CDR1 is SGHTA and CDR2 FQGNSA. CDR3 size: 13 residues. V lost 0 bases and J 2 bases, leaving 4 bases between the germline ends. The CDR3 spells CASSLAFNTEAFF. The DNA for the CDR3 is TGTGCCAGCAGCTTAGCATTCAACACTGAAGCTTTCTTT.

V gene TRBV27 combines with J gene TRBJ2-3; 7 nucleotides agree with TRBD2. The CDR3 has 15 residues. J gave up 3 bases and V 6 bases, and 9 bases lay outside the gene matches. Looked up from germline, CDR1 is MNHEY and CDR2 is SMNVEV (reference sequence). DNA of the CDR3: TGTGCCAGCAGCTCTGGGGGGGGAGGGACAGATACGCAGTATTTT. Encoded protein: CASSSGGGGTDTQYF.

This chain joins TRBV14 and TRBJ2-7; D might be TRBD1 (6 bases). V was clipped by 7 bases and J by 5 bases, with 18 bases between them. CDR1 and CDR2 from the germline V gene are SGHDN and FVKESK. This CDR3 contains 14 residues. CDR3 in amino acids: CASTGVAGENEQYF. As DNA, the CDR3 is TGTGCCAGCACCGGGGTGGCAGGGGAGAACGAGCAGTACTTC.

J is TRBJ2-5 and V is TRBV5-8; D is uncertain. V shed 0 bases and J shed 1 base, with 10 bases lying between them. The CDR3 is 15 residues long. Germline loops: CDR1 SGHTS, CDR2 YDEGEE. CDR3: CASSLEWGVQETQYF. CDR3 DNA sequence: TGTGCCAGCAGCTTGGAATGGGGTGTCCAAGAGACCCAGTACTTC.

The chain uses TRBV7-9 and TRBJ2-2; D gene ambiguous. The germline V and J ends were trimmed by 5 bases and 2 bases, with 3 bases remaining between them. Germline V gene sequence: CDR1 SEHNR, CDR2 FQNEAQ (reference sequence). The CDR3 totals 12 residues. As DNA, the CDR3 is TGTGCCAGCAGCGCAAACACCGGGGAGCTGTTTTTT. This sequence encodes CASSANTGELFF.

CDR3 protein: CASSLDARYEQYF. The CDR3 DNA sequence: TGTGCCAGCAGCTTAGACGCCAGATACGAGCAGTACTTC. J is TRBJ2-7 and V is TRBV11-2; D gene unclear. CDR1 is SGHAT, CDR2 FQNNGV, per germline. The CDR3 covers 13 residues. V lost 0 bases, J lost 4 bases, and 7 bases lay in between.

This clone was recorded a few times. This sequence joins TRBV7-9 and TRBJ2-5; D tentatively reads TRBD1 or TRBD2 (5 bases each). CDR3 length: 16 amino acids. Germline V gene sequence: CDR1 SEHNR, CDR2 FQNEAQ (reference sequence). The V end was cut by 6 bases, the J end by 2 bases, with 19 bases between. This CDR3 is CASSPVPGRRQETQYF. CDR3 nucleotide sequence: TGTGCCAGCAGTCCTGTCCCGGGACGTAGACAAGAGACCCAGTACTTC.

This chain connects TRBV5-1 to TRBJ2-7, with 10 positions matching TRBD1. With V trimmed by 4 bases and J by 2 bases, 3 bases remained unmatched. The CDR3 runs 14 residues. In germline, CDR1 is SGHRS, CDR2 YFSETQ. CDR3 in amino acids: CASSPGTGAYEQYF. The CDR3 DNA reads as TGCGCCAGCAGCCCCGGGACAGGGGCCTACGAGCAGTACTTC.

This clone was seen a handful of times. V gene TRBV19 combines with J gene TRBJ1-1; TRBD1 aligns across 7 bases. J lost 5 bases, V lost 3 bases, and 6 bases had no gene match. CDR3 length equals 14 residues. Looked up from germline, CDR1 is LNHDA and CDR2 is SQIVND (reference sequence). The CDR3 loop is CASSIPPGGTEAFF. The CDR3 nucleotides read TGTGCCAGTAGTATCCCCCCAGGGGGGACTGAAGCTTTCTTT.

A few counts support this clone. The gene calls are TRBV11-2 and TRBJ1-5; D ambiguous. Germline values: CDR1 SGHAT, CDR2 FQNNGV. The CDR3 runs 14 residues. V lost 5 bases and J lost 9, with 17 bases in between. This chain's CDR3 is CASSPDPLVRPQHF. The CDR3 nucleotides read TGTGCCAGCAGCCCCGACCCACTGGTCCGGCCCCAGCATTTT.

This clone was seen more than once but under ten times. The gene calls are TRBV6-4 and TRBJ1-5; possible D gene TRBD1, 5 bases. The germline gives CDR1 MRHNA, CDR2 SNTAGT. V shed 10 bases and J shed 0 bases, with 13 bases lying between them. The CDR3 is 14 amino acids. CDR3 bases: TGTGCCAAGGGTAAGGGGCATAGCAATCAGCCCCAGCATTTT. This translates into CAKGKGHSNQPQHF.